This is a list of T cell receptor beta chains from one sample in a study of blood T cell repertoires in COVID-19. Generated by immunoSEQ multiplex PCR, the TCRdb table keeps only in-frame clones and is missing some. The sample holds roughly 69,000 clones, 88% seen once. The specimen sequenced was peripheral blood. These receptors all come from a human donor in a cohort sampled during active COVID-19. Both conserved end residues are part of each CDR3. The D gene is left open where the match is weak. Clone size, where shown, is once, few, many, or a class for clones that have expanded.

j_gene	abundance	v_gene	d_gene	CDR3aa	CDR3nt
TRBJ2-5	.	TRBV4-1	TRBD2	CASSPGLAGGPGETQYF	TGCGCCAGCAGCCCGGGACTAGCGGGAGGGCCGGGGGAGACCCAGTACTTC
TRBJ2-3	.	TRBV6-5	TRBD2	CASRDSGRSDTQYF	TGTGCCAGCAGAGATAGCGGGCGATCAGATACGCAGTATTTT
TRBJ2-1	.	TRBV7-2	TRBD1	CASSFAGTGAYNEQFF	TGTGCCAGCAGCTTCGCCGGGACAGGGGCCTACAATGAGCAGTTCTTC
TRBJ2-7	.	TRBV19	.	CASSTGGSEQYF	TGTGCCAGTAGTACAGGAGGTTCCGAGCAGTACTTC
TRBJ2-3	.	TRBV7-6	TRBD2	CASSIPASRTSGTSQDTQYF	TGTGCCAGCAGTATACCCGCCTCTAGGACTAGCGGGACGTCGCAAGATACGCAGTATTTT
TRBJ1-1	.	TRBV18	.	CASLKGRTRRDTEAFF	TGTGCCAGCTTGAAAGGTCGTACTCGGCGGGACACTGAAGCTTTCTTT
TRBJ2-7	once	TRBV5-8	TRBD2	CASNRLAGYEQYF	TGTGCCAGCAACAGACTAGCGGGGTACGAGCAGTACTTC
TRBJ2-7	.	TRBV4-2	TRBD2	CASSQDVTSGAYEQYF	TGTGCCAGCAGCCAAGATGTAACTAGCGGGGCCTACGAGCAGTACTTC
TRBJ2-1	.	TRBV11-2	.	CASSLYGEQFF	TGTGCCAGCAGCTTATACGGTGAGCAGTTCTTC
TRBJ2-7	once	TRBV5-1	TRBD2	CASSLASGLYEQYF	TGCGCCAGCAGCTTGGCTAGCGGGCTGTACGAGCAGTACTTC
TRBJ1-1	.	TRBV5-1	.	CASAYKSEAFF	TGCGCCAGCGCATACAAGTCTGAAGCTTTCTTT
TRBJ2-1	.	TRBV11-2	.	CASSPRTTYNEQFF	TGTGCCAGCAGCCCCCGGACTACCTACAATGAGCAGTTCTTC
TRBJ2-5	.	TRBV6-5	.	CTITVGLGETQYF	TGTACCATCACAGTGGGGCTTGGTGAGACCCAGTACTTC
TRBJ2-7	.	TRBV5-1	.	CASSLERTISYEQYF	TGCGCCAGCAGCTTGGAAAGGACAATCTCCTACGAGCAGTACTTC
TRBJ2-1	.	TRBV7-2	.	CASRREISGNEQFF	TGTGCCAGCAGAAGGGAGATTTCTGGTAATGAGCAGTTCTTC
TRBJ2-2	.	TRBV7-8	.	CASSLAGTSNTGELFF	TGTGCCAGCAGCTTAGCCGGGACTTCCAACACCGGGGAGCTGTTTTTT
TRBJ2-3	.	TRBV5-1	.	CASSLAARGDTQYF	TGCGCCAGCAGCTTGGCCGCCAGGGGAGATACGCAGTATTTT
TRBJ1-1	.	TRBV6-2/TRBV6-3	.	CASSYARWNAEAFF	TGTGCCAGCAGTTATGCGAGGTGGAACGCTGAAGCTTTCTTT
TRBJ2-5	.	TRBV2	.	CASTAGNQRETQYF	TGTGCCAGCACCGCTGGGAACCAGCGGGAGACCCAGTACTTC
TRBJ2-7	.	TRBV19	TRBD2	CASSIRTSSYEQYF	TGTGCCAGTAGTATTCGGACTAGCTCCTACGAGCAGTACTTC
TRBJ1-3	once	TRBV6-5	.	CASSLGGVVGNTIYF	TGTGCCAGCAGTCTTGGGGGGGTAGTCGGAAACACCATATATTTT
TRBJ1-2	.	TRBV19	.	CASTDLYFLANYGYTF	TGTGCCAGTACTGATCTGTATTTTTTAGCTAACTATGGCTACACCTTC
TRBJ1-4	.	TRBV9	.	CASSPVATATNEKLFF	TGTGCCAGCAGCCCCGTGGCGACTGCAACTAATGAAAAACTGTTTTTT
TRBJ2-1	.	TRBV4-2	TRBD1	CASSLGTVPYNEQFF	TGTGCCAGCAGCCTGGGGACAGTTCCCTACAATGAGCAGTTCTTC
TRBJ2-7	.	TRBV4-2	.	CASSQGLVVDEQYF	TGTGCCAGCAGCCAAGGGTTAGTTGTAGACGAGCAGTACTTC
TRBJ2-3	.	TRBV10-2	.	CASRGTPGLTDTQYF	TGCGCCAGCAGGGGGACACCGGGACTAACAGATACGCAGTATTTT
TRBJ2-6	once	TRBV9	.	CASSVVEQGYSGANVLTF	TGTGCCAGCAGCGTAGTTGAACAGGGCTACTCTGGGGCCAACGTCCTGACTTTC
TRBJ1-5	.	TRBV2	TRBD1	CASRTGAGQPQHF	TGTGCCAGCAGGACAGGGGCGGGTCAGCCCCAGCATTTT
TRBJ2-7	.	TRBV24-1	.	CATSDSGHPYEQYF	TGTGCCACCAGTGATTCGGGACATCCCTACGAGCAGTACTTC
TRBJ1-6	.	TRBV12-2	.	CASRLAEAGGPSPLHF	TGTGCAAGTCGCTTAGCGGAGGCAGGGGGCCCTTCACCCCTCCACTTT